A single TCR beta chain is shown here with its context. The antigen is undetermined. This sample stems from a study of OX40 agonist ivuxolimab in advanced cancers. Study-level findings and limits: On average, a greater number of expanded clones characterised CD8+ T cells relative to CD4+.

Trimming took 0 bases from V and 7 from J, leaving 12 bases between them. The CDR3 is 14 residues long. The germline V gene encodes CDR1 SGHTA and CDR2 FQGNSA. Clones were sequenced by immunoSEQ multiplex PCR, and TCRdb holds only the in-frame ones, with some missing. The sample yields about 66,000 clones, around 83% seen once. The rearrangement links TRBV7-2 to TRBJ1-2; D unresolved. Sequences were derived from CD4+ or CD8+ T cells sorted from blood, sampled in a trial of the OX40 agonist ivuxolimab. The clonotype was recovered from an adult with an advanced solid tumor such as melanoma, head and neck, liver or kidney cancer. CDR3 residues: CASSLAERVRGYTF. CDR3 nucleotide sequence: TGTGCCAGCAGCTTAGCGGAGAGGGTTCGTGGCTACACCTTC.